The 7 T cell receptor beta chains in this list originate from one sample, sequenced in a study of cytomegalovirus exposure and HLA in healthy donors. In the PCR, 60 Vbeta and 13 Jbeta primers were used. Generated by immunoSEQ multiplex PCR, the TCRdb table keeps only in-frame clones and is missing some. The top ten hold 3.3% of the sample, which has 75,000 to 95,000 clones, 70% to 80% seen once. Sequencing was done on a sample of PBMCs. The receptors originated from a man aged 50 to 59 in good health and CMV-seronegative.

This chain connects TRBV29-1 to TRBJ2-7; possible D gene TRBD2, 6 bases. V gave up 8 bases and J gave up 0 bases, with 11 bases separating them. There are 12 residues in the CDR3. Per the germline V gene, CDR1 is SQVTM and CDR2 is ANQGSEA. This CDR3 is CSIPGSSYEQYF. The CDR3 DNA is TGCAGCATTCCCGGGAGCTCCTACGAGCAGTACTTC.

This sequence joins TRBV7-9 and TRBJ2-3; D unresolved. Deletions cut 5 bases from V and 0 bases from J, with 12 bases between. Germline V gives CDR1 SEHNR, CDR2 FQNEAQ (reference sequence). There are 15 residues in the CDR3. CDR3 bases: TGTGCCAGCAGCCCACTGTCTGTGAGCACAGATACGCAGTATTTT. This gives the protein CASSPLSVSTDTQYF.

This clone was seen just once. The CDR3 region is CASSQDAGVVRDTQYF. CDR3 bases: TGCGCCAGCAGCCAAGACGCGGGGGTTGTAAGGGATACGCAGTATTTT. The V call is TRBV4-1, the J call TRBJ2-3; the match to TRBD2 covers 7 bases. The CDR3 extends over 16 amino acids. Germline trimming cut 0 bases from V and 6 bases from J; bases unmatched to any gene: 9. Germline assignment: CDR1 MGHRA and CDR2 YSYEKL.

The CDR3 sequence is CASQQGARNEQFF. The CDR3 coding sequence is TGTGCCAGCCAACAGGGGGCTCGGAATGAGCAGTTCTTC. The chain uses TRBV14 and TRBJ2-1; 9 positions agree with TRBD1. CDR1 SGHDN and CDR2 FVKESK come from the germline V gene. This CDR3 has 13 residues. The junction had 6 bases not matched to a gene; V was cut back by 8 bases and J by 7 bases.

The rearrangement uses TRBV4-2 and TRBJ2-3, with D possibly being TRBD2 (5 bases). V shed 2 bases and J shed 2 bases, with 17 bases lying between them. Germline CDR1 and CDR2: LGHNA and YNFKEQ. CDR3 length: 17 residues. CDR3 in DNA: TGTGCCAGCAGCCAATATGGCGCAGGACTCTTCACAGATACGCAGTATTTT. It is translated as CASSQYGAGLFTDTQYF.

This chain uses TRBV18 with TRBJ1-1; D is perhaps TRBD1 (6 bases). The V and J ends lost 3 bases and 1 base respectively, with 9 bases between them. Per the germline V gene, CDR1 is KGHSH and CDR2 is LQKENI. The CDR3 runs to 14 residues. In DNA, the CDR3 is TGTGCCAGCTCACCCCTAGGGGGGAACACTGAAGCTTTCTTT. Protein sequence: CASSPLGGNTEAFF.

The V gene is TRBV7-6, the J gene TRBJ2-7, with a weak D call TRBD1 (5 bases). This CDR3 region has 13 residues. Trimming shortened V by 2 bases and J by 2 bases, and 7 bases separated the two germline ends. The germline V gene encodes CDR1 SGHVS and CDR2 FNYEAQ. CDR3 bases: TGTGCCAGCAGCTTACAGGGTACCTACGAGCAGTACTTC. Encoded protein: CASSLQGTYEQYF.